The 19 T cell receptor beta chains below all came from one sample that was sequenced in a study of blood T cell repertoires in COVID-19. The protocol was immunoSEQ multiplex PCR, while the TCRdb copy is restricted to in-frame clones and leaves out a portion. The sample has 240,000 or so clones; roughly 86% are singletons. Sequencing was performed on PBMCs or T cells enriched from blood (not recorded which). The source of these receptors is a middle-aged woman with acute COVID-19.

The chain joins TRBV4-1 to TRBJ2-7; a possible D gene is TRBD2 (5 bases). The V gene lost 1 base and the J gene lost 0 bases, with 10 bases spanning the gap. CDR3 length equals 15 residues. Germline CDR1 and CDR2: MGHRA and YSYEKL. The CDR3 protein is CASSQGSADSYEQYF. The CDR3 coding sequence is TGCGCCAGCAGCCAAGGGTCAGCGGACTCCTACGAGCAGTACTTC.

This clone came up once. The gene calls are TRBV3-1 (or the pseudogene TRBV3-2) and TRBJ2-7; TRBD1 matches 9 bases. The CDR3 runs to 18 residues. V gave up 6 bases and J gave up 0 bases; unmatched junction bases: 15. The germline V gene encodes CDR1 LGHDT and CDR2 YNNKEL (reference sequence). CDR3 sequence: CASSPRTGAYLSSYEQYF. The CDR3 region has the DNA TGTGCCAGCAGTCCTAGGACAGGGGCCTACCTTAGCTCCTACGAGCAGTACTTC.

The sample holds a few counts of this clone. The chain combines TRBV10-2 with TRBJ2-7; 8 bases are shared with TRBD2. There are 13 residues in the CDR3. The junction had 6 bases not matched to a gene; V was cut back by 6 bases and J by 5 bases. Germline loops: CDR1 WSHSY, CDR2 SAAADI. The CDR3: CASSFSGKDEQYF. The CDR3 region has the DNA TGCGCCAGCAGCTTTAGCGGGAAGGACGAGCAGTACTTC.

This clone was detected only a few times. The V and J genes are TRBV4-2 and TRBJ2-7; 12 bases fit TRBD2. Germline lookup yields CDR1 LGHNA and CDR2 YNFKEQ. This CDR3 is 17 amino acids long. V dropped 6 bases and J dropped 0; count of bases not matched to a gene: 9. The CDR3 loop reads CASSEVASGGGSYEQYF. The CDR3 DNA sequence: TGTGCCAGCAGTGAGGTAGCTAGCGGGGGGGGCTCCTACGAGCAGTACTTC.

The gene calls are TRBV5-1 and TRBJ2-6; 7 positions agree with TRBD1. The junction had 6 bases not matched to a gene; V was cut back by 0 bases and J by 0 bases. Germline V lookup: CDR1 SGHRS, CDR2 YFSETQ. The CDR3 is made up of 18 amino acids. CDR3 sequence (DNA): TGCGCCAGCAGCTTGGATGGACAGGTATACTCTGGGGCCAACGTCCTGACTTTC. Its protein product is CASSLDGQVYSGANVLTF.

The gene calls are TRBV7-9 and TRBJ1-1; 7 bases map to TRBD1. J was trimmed by 0 bases and V by 5 bases; bases with no gene match: 3. The CDR3 extends over 14 amino acids. Germline CDR1 and CDR2: SEHNR and FQNEAQ (reference sequence). DNA for the CDR3: TGTGCCAGCAGCCGGGGACAGATGAACACTGAAGCTTTCTTT. It specifies CASSRGQMNTEAFF.

The rearrangement joins TRBV7-3 to TRBJ2-1, with 13 positions matching TRBD2. CDR1 is SGHTA and CDR2 is FQGTGA in the germline V gene. J was trimmed by 12 bases and V by 5 bases; bases with no gene match: 10. CDR3 length: 15 amino acids. CDR3 in amino acids: CASSPGLAGEGGQFF. The CDR3 DNA sequence: TGTGCCAGCAGCCCCGGACTAGCGGGAGAGGGGGGGCAGTTCTTC.

This clone showed up just once. The J gene is TRBJ2-1, the V gene TRBV9; 10 bases are shared with TRBD2. V lost 3 bases and J lost 3; bases outside the gene matches: 12. CDR1 and CDR2 (germline): SGDLS, YYNGEE. CDR3 length: 18 residues. The CDR3: CASSGAGASGGFYNEQFF. CDR3 nucleotide sequence: TGTGCCAGCAGCGGTGCTGGGGCTAGCGGGGGTTTCTACAATGAGCAGTTCTTC.

The rearrangement uses TRBV7-6 and TRBJ2-1; the D gene is possibly TRBD2 (5 bases). Between the trimmed V and J ends, which lost 0 bases and 7 bases, there was a span of 10 bases. CDR3 length: 14 amino acids. Germline CDR1 and CDR2: SGHVS and FNYEAQ. CDR3: CASSLAGDRNEQFF. The CDR3 nucleotides read TGTGCCAGCAGCTTAGCGGGAGATCGGAATGAGCAGTTCTTC. Drawing the rest from reference TRBV7-6 and TRBJ2-1, the complete variable domain is GAGVSQSPRYKVTKRGQDVALRCDPISGHVSLYWYRQALGQGPEFLTYFNYEAQQDKSGLPNDRFSAERPEGSISTLTIQRTEQRDSAMYRCASSLAGDRNEQFFGPGTRLTVL.

This rearrangement joins TRBV19 to TRBJ2-1; 11 positions match TRBD2. Looked up from germline, CDR1 is LNHDA and CDR2 is SQIVND (reference sequence). V lost 7 bases, J lost 5 bases, and 10 bases stayed unmatched. The CDR3 totals 16 residues. The DNA for the CDR3 is TGTGCCAGTACCCTAATAGCGGGAGGGCCACACAATGAGCAGTTCTTC. As protein: CASTLIAGGPHNEQFF.

The CDR3 coding sequence is TGTGCCAGCAGCTTGTTGCCTAGCGGGAGGGGGGCAGATACGCAGTATTTT. Protein: CASSLLPSGRGADTQYF. This chain connects TRBV7-3 to TRBJ2-3; 12 bases line up with TRBD2. The germline gives CDR1 SGHTA, CDR2 FQGTGA. V shed 3 bases, J shed 4 bases, and the junction held 8 bases outside the gene matches. This CDR3 is built from 17 residues.

This chain connects TRBV19 to TRBJ2-3; 10 bases are shared with TRBD2. The CDR3 totals 15 residues. Germline loops: CDR1 LNHDA, CDR2 SQIVND (reference sequence). With V trimmed by 4 bases and J by 1 base, 2 bases remained unmatched. The CDR3 reads CASSTLAGGTDTQYF. The CDR3 DNA is TGTGCCAGTAGTACTCTAGCGGGGGGCACAGATACGCAGTATTTT. The full variable domain, in which reference TRBV19 and TRBJ2-3 provide the parts outside the CDR3, is DGGITQSPKYLFRKEGQNVTLSCEQNLNHDAMYWYRQDPGQGLRLIYYSQIVNDFQKGDIAEGYSVSREKKESFPLTVTSAQKNPTAFYLCASSTLAGGTDTQYFGPGTRLTVL.

This clone was recorded once. The rearrangement joins TRBV7-8 to TRBJ1-1; possibly TRBD1 for D (6 bases). This CDR3 spans 13 amino acids. Germline CDR1 reads SGHVS; CDR2 reads FQNEAQ. The V gene lost 5 bases and the J gene lost 2 bases, with 9 bases spanning the gap. The CDR3 here is CASSLDSNTEAFF. The CDR3 DNA reads as TGTGCCAGCAGCCTGGACAGCAACACTGAAGCTTTCTTT. The entire variable domain, with the rest obtained from reference TRBV7-8 and TRBJ1-1, is as follows: GAGVSQSPRYKVAKRGQDVALRCDPISGHVSLFWYQQALGQGPEFLTYFQNEAQLDKSGLPSDRFFAERPEGSVSTLKIQRTQQEDSAVYLCASSLDSNTEAFFGQGTRLTVV.

The J gene is TRBJ2-2, the V gene TRBV9, with a weak D call TRBD1 (6 bases). Germline assignment: CDR1 SGDLS and CDR2 YYNGEE. This CDR3 contains 15 residues. V was clipped by 6 bases and J by 0 bases, with 12 bases between them. CDR3 loop: CASTQGPSNTGELFF. In nucleotides, the CDR3 is TGTGCCAGCACACAGGGCCCCTCGAACACCGGGGAGCTGTTTTTT.

The rearrangement uses TRBV7-3 and TRBJ2-2, with D uncertain. V was clipped by 1 base and J by 4 bases, with 10 bases between them. The CDR3 has 15 residues. CDR1 is SGHTA, CDR2 FQGTGA, per germline. The CDR3, as DNA: TGTGCCAGCAGCTTAAGTTCCCCCGGCACCGGGGAGCTGTTTTTT. Translation gives CASSLSSPGTGELFF.

This chain connects TRBV19 to TRBJ1-5, with D perhaps matching TRBD1 (6 bases). Trimming pared 6 bases from V and 4 bases from J, leaving 16 bases between. The CDR3 sequence is 15 residues long. CDR1 is LNHDA, CDR2 SQIVND, per germline (reference sequence). The chain's CDR3 is CASRIDDRSNQPQHF. The CDR3 DNA sequence: TGTGCCAGTAGGATCGATGACAGGAGTAATCAGCCCCAGCATTTT. The whole variable domain, filled in from reference TRBV19 and TRBJ1-5, reads DGGITQSPKYLFRKEGQNVTLSCEQNLNHDAMYWYRQDPGQGLRLIYYSQIVNDFQKGDIAEGYSVSREKKESFPLTVTSAQKNPTAFYLCASRIDDRSNQPQHFGDGTRLSIL.

This clone was counted a few times. The chain uses TRBV7-6 and TRBJ2-1; the match to TRBD2 covers 9 bases. The CDR3 consists of 16 residues. The V segment lost 5 bases and the J segment 6 bases; nucleotides outside the gene matches: 11. CDR1 is SGHVS and CDR2 is FNYEAQ in the germline V gene. Here the CDR3 reads CASSPQRGRGSNEQFF. CDR3 in DNA: TGTGCCAGCAGCCCCCAGCGCGGGAGGGGGAGCAATGAGCAGTTCTTC.

This chain connects TRBV7-6 to TRBJ2-7; 10 bases align to TRBD2. The CDR3 runs 16 residues. With V trimmed by 2 bases and J by 2 bases, 6 bases remained unmatched. The V gene's germline CDR1 is SGHVS and CDR2 FNYEAQ. The CDR3 spells CASSLRGLATTYEQYF. DNA of the CDR3: TGTGCCAGCAGCTTAAGGGGACTAGCGACTACCTACGAGCAGTACTTC.

J is TRBJ2-1 and V is TRBV7-9, with 12 bases identical to TRBD2. There are 15 residues in the CDR3. The junction had 3 bases not matched to a gene; V was cut back by 1 base and J by 8 bases. Germline V CDR1 and CDR2: SEHNR, FQNEAQ (reference sequence). CDR3 nucleotide sequence: TGTGCCAGCAGCTTAGTTCCTAGCGGGGGGGATGAGCAGTTCTTC. Amino acids: CASSLVPSGGDEQFF. The variable domain in full, with the rest retrieved from reference TRBV7-9 and TRBJ2-1, is DTGVSQNPRHKITKRGQNVTFRCDPISEHNRLYWYRQTLGQGPEFLTYFQNEAQLEKSRLLSDRFSAERPKGSFSTLEIQRTEQGDSAMYLCASSLVPSGGDEQFFGPGTRLTVL.